This TCR beta chain is drawn from a study of T cell changes during pregnancy in multiple sclerosis. TCRdb keeps only in-frame clones here, not all; method: immunoSEQ multiplex PCR. There are approximately 70,000 clones in the sample; 90% to 95% occur only once, and 0.43% lies in the top ten. Trimming cost V 2 bases and J 3 bases, with 14 bases left between them. The CDR3 covers 15 residues. The germline CDR1 and CDR2 sequences are GTSNPN and SVGIG (reference sequence). The TCR sequence derives from a female donor with multiple sclerosis, enrolled in a pregnancy study. The chain combines TRBV30 with TRBJ1-5, with D maybe TRBD1 (6 bases). The sample consisted of CD4+ T cells from peripheral blood mononuclear cells, taken before pregnancy. In nucleotides, the CDR3 is TGTGCCTGGAGTCTCCTTGACAGGTACAATCAGCCCCAGCATTTT. Translated, it gives CAWSLLDRYNQPQHF.